The table lists the clone carrying this T cell receptor (beta chain) with many counts. These data come from a study of molecular identifiers for immune sequencing clone quantification. TCRdb called the PCR reads again in MiXCR, with one record for every CDR3 protein. The table shows 300,000 to 400,000 distinct CDR3 sequences, with around 21% occurring only once. The TCR was taken from a human donor in good health. Some libraries in this study had Jurkat cell RNA spiked in. Sequencing was carried out using naive CD8+ T cells from blood, with Jurkat cell RNA spiked in. Indicated subset: FACS-sorted CD8+CD4-CCR7+CD45RA+ naive T cells.

This CDR3 reads CASSSGTLNTEAFF. In DNA form, the CDR3 reads TGTGCCAGCAGTTCCGGGACCCTGAACACTGAAGCTTTCTTT. This rearrangement joins TRBV27 to TRBJ1-1, with D possibly TRBD1 on 5 matching bases. Germline loops: CDR1 MNHEY, CDR2 SMNVEV (reference sequence). This CDR3 is 14 amino acids long. V lost 4 bases and J 0 bases, leaving 9 bases between the germline ends.